This T cell receptor (beta chain) derives from a study of regulatory T cells in long-lasting Graves disease. Whole-study results and caveats: Persistent Graves' patients showed a TCR diversity that was lower than that of newly diagnosed ones. The sample size was small, and this may have reduced accuracy.

Stated time point: persistent/refractory GD, antithyroid drugs over 5 years with positive TRAb. Extracted RNA from PBMCs served as the source of the TCR library. For TCR beta, libraries came from iRepertoire HTBI primers and Arm-PCR of CDR3 regions. In the source study's methods: Samples revealed 62 TRBV and 14 TRBJ segments. TCRdb re-derived calls from the multiplex PCR reads in MiXCR, one entry per CDR3 protein. The V and J calls come from TCRdb's annotation, not from the publication. The table has about 340,000 distinct CDR3 sequences, about 18% seen once. The table lists this clonotype with a few counts. What it recognizes is unknown. The origin of this receptor is a female donor with Graves disease. The source material was peripheral blood mononuclear cells (PBMCs), sampled when the disease was refractory, from a patient treated with antithyroid drugs.

CDR3 nucleotides: TGTGCCAGTAGTCCTTGGATCTTGGGAGAAGAGACCCAGTACTTC. This translates into CASSPWILGEETQYF. This rearrangement joins TRBV19 to TRBJ2-5; a possible D gene is TRBD2 (5 bases). The CDR3 contains 15 residues. CDR1 and CDR2 (germline): LNHDA, SQIVND (reference sequence). Trimming pared 5 bases from V and 3 bases from J, leaving 16 bases between. The variable domain in full, with the rest retrieved from reference TRBV19 and TRBJ2-5, is DGGITQSPKYLFRKEGQNVTLSCEQNLNHDAMYWYRQDPGQGLRLIYYSQIVNDFQKGDIAEGYSVSREKKESFPLTVTSAQKNPTAFYLCASSPWILGEETQYFGPGTRLLVL.